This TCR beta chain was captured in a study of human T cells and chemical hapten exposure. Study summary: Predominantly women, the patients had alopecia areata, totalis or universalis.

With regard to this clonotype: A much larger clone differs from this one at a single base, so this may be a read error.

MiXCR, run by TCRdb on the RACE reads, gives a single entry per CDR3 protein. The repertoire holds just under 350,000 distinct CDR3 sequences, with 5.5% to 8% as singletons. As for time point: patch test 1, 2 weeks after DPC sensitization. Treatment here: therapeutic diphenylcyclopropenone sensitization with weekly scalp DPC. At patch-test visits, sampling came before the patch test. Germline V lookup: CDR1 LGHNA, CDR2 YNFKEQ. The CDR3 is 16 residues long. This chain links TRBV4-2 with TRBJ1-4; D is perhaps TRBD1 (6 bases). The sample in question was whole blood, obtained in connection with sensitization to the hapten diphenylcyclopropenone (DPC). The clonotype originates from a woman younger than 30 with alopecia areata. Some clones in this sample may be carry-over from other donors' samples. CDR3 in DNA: TGTGCCTGCAGCCCCTTTCAACAGGGACCTGGTGAAAAACTGTTTTTT. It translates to CACSPFQQGPGEKLFF.